This passage covers 31 T cell receptor beta chains from one sample sequenced in a study of blood T cell repertoires in COVID-19. Method: immunoSEQ multiplex PCR; TCRdb's copy keeps in-frame clones and lacks some. The table has hundreds of thousands of clones, approximately 89% seen once. The sample consisted of peripheral blood. These receptors were obtained from a woman in her twenties or thirties with COVID-19, enrolled during active disease.

In regard to this clone: At one end, the junction sequence differs from germline, possibly due to a read error. As DNA, the CDR3 is TGTGCCAGTAGGTCGCCGGGACTCCGCACTGATACGCAGTATTTT. This sequence encodes CASRSPGLRTDTQYF. The rearrangement links TRBV19 to TRBJ2-3; TRBD2 might be the D (6 bases). CDR1 LNHDA and CDR2 SQIVND come from the germline V gene (reference sequence). The CDR3 totals 15 residues.

The CDR3 sequence is CASAGETGNYGYTF. The CDR3 DNA is TGTGCCAGCGCCGGTGAGACAGGGAACTATGGCTACACCTTC. The rearrangement uses TRBV6-5 and TRBJ1-2, with 7 bases that match TRBD1. The V gene end was trimmed by 8 bases and the J gene end by 2 bases; junction bases not matched to a gene: 8. This CDR3 has 14 amino acids. Germline V lookup: CDR1 MNHEY, CDR2 SVGAGI.

The chain couples TRBV28 to TRBJ2-3; TRBD1 aligns across 8 bases. V lost 6 bases and J lost 4; bases outside the gene matches: 0. CDR1 and CDR2 (germline): MDHEN, SYDVKM. This CDR3 spans 12 amino acids. In DNA, the CDR3 is TGTGCCAGCAGGACAGGGGCAGATACGCAGTATTTT. Residues: CASRTGADTQYF. The complete variable domain, with remaining parts taken from reference TRBV28 and TRBJ2-3, reads DVKVTQSSRYLVKRTGEKVFLECVQDMDHENMFWYRQDPGLGLRLIYFSYDVKMKEKGDIPEGYSVSREKKERFSLILESASTNQTSMYLCASRTGADTQYFGPGTRLTVL.

The chain employs TRBV4-3 and TRBJ2-7; 10 bases match TRBD2. CDR3 length: 16 residues. V lost 0 bases to trimming and J lost 1 base; unmatched junction nucleotides: 3. Germline CDR1 reads LGHNA; CDR2 reads YSLEER. Here the CDR3 reads CASSQDLAGVSYEQYF. Written as DNA, the CDR3 is TGCGCCAGCAGCCAAGACCTAGCGGGGGTGTCCTACGAGCAGTACTTC.

The chain employs TRBV6-5 and TRBJ1-1, with D hard to call. V dropped 6 bases and J dropped 4 bases, with 18 bases sitting between them. This CDR3 comprises 15 residues. Germline V gives CDR1 MNHEY, CDR2 SVGAGI. Written as DNA, the CDR3 is TGTGCCAGCAGACACCGGGGTGGGGTGGTCACTGAAGCTTTCTTT. It yields the protein CASRHRGGVVTEAFF.

This chain links TRBV10-3 with TRBJ2-5; TRBD2 might be the D (5 bases). The V gene lost 10 bases and the J gene lost 4 bases, with 19 bases spanning the gap. The germline gives CDR1 ENHRY, CDR2 SYGVKD. This CDR3 comprises 14 residues. The CDR3 protein is CATSTLEVSETQYF. CDR3 sequence (DNA): TGTGCCACATCGACTCTGGAGGTATCAGAGACCCAGTACTTC.

Worth noting for this clone: The junction and the germline gene differ at one end; a read error may be behind it. The chain combines TRBV3-1 (or the pseudogene TRBV3-2) with TRBJ2-5; TRBD2 aligns across 12 bases. CDR1 is LGHDT and CDR2 is YNNKEL in the germline V gene (reference sequence). The CDR3 sequence is 15 residues long. CDR3: CASSQGSASGGAGDF. Here the CDR3 DNA reads TGTGCCAGCAGCCAAGGATCCGCTAGCGGGGGGGCCGGGGACTTC.

The rearrangement joins TRBV24-1 to TRBJ2-1, with 7 bases that match TRBD2. The ends lost 3 bases at V and 3 bases at J; junction bases unmatched: 10. The CDR3 contains 17 residues. Germline V gene lookup returns CDR1 KGHDR and CDR2 SFDVKD. The CDR3 region is CATSDAWASGNYNEQFF. The CDR3 DNA sequence: TGTGCCACCAGTGATGCGTGGGCTAGCGGAAACTACAATGAGCAGTTCTTC.

The rearrangement joins TRBV7-9 to TRBJ2-3; a possible D gene is TRBD2 (5 bases). The CDR3 has 16 residues. Trimming stripped 4 bases from V and 5 bases from J, with 19 bases between. The germline gives CDR1 SEHNR, CDR2 FQNEAQ (reference sequence). This CDR3 is CASSSPSLDRGDTQYF. DNA for the CDR3: TGTGCCAGCAGCTCCCCGTCACTTGACCGGGGAGATACGCAGTATTTT.

The chain is built from TRBV27 and TRBJ1-5; TRBD1 is a possible D gene (5 bases). V was pared by 7 bases and J by 3 bases, with 10 bases between. The CDR3 has 13 residues. Germline-derived CDR1 and CDR2 are MNHEY and SMNVEV (reference sequence). CDR3: CASKTGYNQPQHF. In DNA form, the CDR3 reads TGTGCCAGCAAAACAGGTTACAATCAGCCCCAGCATTTT.

The chain uses TRBV7-9 and TRBJ1-4; TRBD1 agrees at 7 bases. V dropped 4 bases and J dropped 4; count of bases not matched to a gene: 3. The germline gives CDR1 SEHNR, CDR2 FQNEAQ (reference sequence). This CDR3 has 14 amino acids. The CDR3 sequence is CASSSGGFNEKLFF. The CDR3 DNA reads TGTGCCAGCAGCTCAGGGGGTTTTAATGAAAAACTGTTTTTT.

The rearrangement links TRBV10-2 to TRBJ2-3; D is possibly TRBD2 (6 bases). V was shortened by 6 bases and J by 4 bases, with 17 bases between the two germline ends. The CDR3 length is 15 residues. The germline gives CDR1 WSHSY, CDR2 SAAADI. The CDR3: CASRGAGLWADTQYF. The DNA of the CDR3 is TGCGCCAGCAGAGGCGCGGGACTGTGGGCAGATACGCAGTATTTT.

V is TRBV21-1 and J is TRBJ2-5; TRBD2 is the table's D call, not checked against the DNA. TRBV21-1 is a known pseudogene. The CDR3 runs to 14 residues. The CDR3 protein is CASSKESSAETQYF. CDR3 bases: TGTGCCAGCAGCAAAGAGTCTAGCGCGGAGACCCAGTACTTC.

The V gene is TRBV18, the J gene TRBJ1-1; 10 bases are a match to TRBD1. This CDR3 comprises 16 residues. Trimming at V came to 1 base and at J to 3 bases, leaving 5 bases not matched to a gene. Germline CDR1 and CDR2: KGHSH and LQKENI. CDR3 protein: CASSPRLGTGDTEAFF. The CDR3 nucleotides read TGTGCCAGCTCACCACGCTTAGGGACAGGGGACACTGAAGCTTTCTTT. Combining the CDR3 with reference TRBV18 and TRBJ1-1 gives the whole variable domain NAGVMQNPRHLVRRRGQEARLRCSPMKGHSHVYWYRQLPEEGLKFMVYLQKENIIDESGMPKERFSAEFPKEGPSILRIQQVVRGDSAAYFCASSPRLGTGDTEAFFGQGTRLTVV.

The rearrangement uses TRBV28 and TRBJ2-7; D is undetermined. The CDR3 has 14 amino acids. The V gene lost 4 bases and the J gene lost 4 bases, with 14 bases spanning the gap. Germline V gene data show CDR1 as MDHEN and CDR2 as SYDVKM. The CDR3 here is CASSSTDTTYEQYF. DNA of the CDR3: TGTGCCAGCAGTTCCACAGACACCACTTACGAGCAGTACTTC. The full variable domain, completed using reference TRBV28 and TRBJ2-7, is DVKVTQSSRYLVKRTGEKVFLECVQDMDHENMFWYRQDPGLGLRLIYFSYDVKMKEKGDIPEGYSVSREKKERFSLILESASTNQTSMYLCASSSTDTTYEQYFGPGTRLTVT.

V gene TRBV19 combines with J gene TRBJ2-5; 7 bases line up with TRBD1. V lost 5 bases and J lost 4; bases outside the gene matches: 7. CDR3 length: 14 residues. CDR1 is LNHDA, CDR2 SQIVND, per germline (reference sequence). The CDR3 DNA sequence: TGTGCCAGTAGTGTACGACAGGGCTCAGAGACCCAGTACTTC. The encoded protein is CASSVRQGSETQYF.

The V call is TRBV29-1, the J call TRBJ2-7; unclear D gene. CDR3 length: 13 residues. Trimming shortened V by 4 bases and J by 2 bases, and 12 bases separated the two germline ends. Germline V lookup: CDR1 SQVTM, CDR2 ANQGSEA. This chain's CDR3 is CSVAGQVTYEQYF. The CDR3 DNA follows: TGCAGCGTTGCCGGCCAGGTGACCTACGAGCAGTACTTC.

The V gene is TRBV28, the J gene TRBJ2-1; TRBD2 aligns across 14 bases. The length of the CDR3 is 15 residues. The V and J ends lost 5 bases and 9 bases, in that order; junction bases with no gene match: 6. Germline V CDR1 and CDR2: MDHEN, SYDVKM. The CDR3 here is CASSRTSGGFGEQFF. In DNA form, the CDR3 reads TGTGCCAGCAGTCGGACTAGCGGGGGGTTTGGTGAGCAGTTCTTC. Together with reference TRBV28 and TRBJ2-1, the CDR3 gives the full variable domain: DVKVTQSSRYLVKRTGEKVFLECVQDMDHENMFWYRQDPGLGLRLIYFSYDVKMKEKGDIPEGYSVSREKKERFSLILESASTNQTSMYLCASSRTSGGFGEQFFGPGTRLTVL.

A note on this clone: This same CDR3 is encoded by further DNA sequences in the sample. This rearrangement joins TRBV4-3 to TRBJ2-1; tentative D call: TRBD2 (6 bases). Trimming cost V 0 bases and J 1 base, with 7 bases left between them. The CDR3 runs to 15 residues. Per germline, CDR1 LGHNA and CDR2 YSLEER. The CDR3 reads CASSQDRGSYNEQFF. The CDR3 DNA reads as TGCGCCAGCAGCCAAGACCGGGGGTCCTACAATGAGCAGTTCTTC.

The chain joins TRBV3-1 (or the pseudogene TRBV3-2) to TRBJ2-5; maybe TRBD1 (6 bases). V shed 4 bases and J shed 5 bases, with 14 bases lying between them. Germline CDR1 and CDR2: LGHDT and YNNKEL (reference sequence). The CDR3 is 14 amino acids. The CDR3 protein is CASSRLQGTETQYF. The CDR3 nucleotides read TGTGCCAGCAGCCGTCTACAGGGTACCGAGACCCAGTACTTC.

V usage is TRBV9 and J usage is TRBJ2-1, with 7 positions matching TRBD1. The CDR3 runs to 15 residues. After removal of 0 bases from V and 8 bases from J, the junction contained 8 bases not matched to a gene. Germline lookup yields CDR1 SGDLS and CDR2 YYNGEE. In DNA form, the CDR3 reads TGTGCCAGCAGCGTAGCAGGCAGGGGGATGGATGAGCAGTTCTTC. It encodes CASSVAGRGMDEQFF. Filled out from reference TRBV9 and TRBJ2-1, the complete variable domain reads DSGVTQTPKHLITATGQRVTLRCSPRSGDLSVYWYQQSLDQGLQFLIQYYNGEERAKGNILERFSAQQFPDLHSELNLSSLELGDSALYFCASSVAGRGMDEQFFGPGTRLTVL.

This clone was recorded many times. V gene TRBV7-9 combines with J gene TRBJ2-7; D unclear. V was cut by 5 bases and J by 2 bases, with 10 bases left in between. Germline V gene lookup returns CDR1 SEHNR and CDR2 FQNEAQ (reference sequence). The CDR3 has 13 amino acids. The CDR3 loop is CASSPRQAYEQYF. The CDR3 region has the DNA TGTGCCAGCAGCCCCCGACAAGCCTACGAGCAGTACTTC.

The V and J genes are TRBV7-9 and TRBJ2-3; weak D call: TRBD2 (5 bases). Trimming left V 4 bases short and J 4 bases short, with 18 bases between. CDR3 length: 16 amino acids. CDR1 is SEHNR, CDR2 FQNEAQ, per germline (reference sequence). CDR3 nucleotides: TGTGCCAGCAGCTCCCCTGAGGCGTCCGGGGCAGATACGCAGTATTTT. The encoded protein is CASSSPEASGADTQYF.

The chain employs TRBV7-8 and TRBJ2-3; D is perhaps TRBD2 (6 bases). Germline CDR1 and CDR2: SGHVS and FQNEAQ. With 5 bases removed from V and 1 base from J, the gap between germline ends came to 19 bases. The CDR3 is 17 residues long. DNA for the CDR3: TGTGCCAGCAGCCTCCCCGGGGCTAGCGACCGCACAGATACGCAGTATTTT. Translated: CASSLPGASDRTDTQYF.

V and J are TRBV2 and TRBJ2-7; D unclear. V was trimmed by 9 bases and J by 2 bases, leaving 17 bases between them. Germline V gene lookup returns CDR1 SNHLY and CDR2 FYNNEI. There are 14 residues in the CDR3. The CDR3 reads CASPRGGDPYEQYV. CDR3 nucleotide sequence: TGTGCCAGTCCTCGAGGTGGAGACCCCTACGAGCAGTACGTC.

The rearrangement links TRBV6-2 or TRBV6-3 to TRBJ1-2, with D uncertain. Trimming removed 0 bases from V and 6 bases from J, with 14 bases in between. CDR3 size: 15 residues. Germline CDR1 is MNHEY and CDR2 is SVGEGT. The CDR3 sequence: CASSYSPKPSDGYTF. CDR3 in DNA: TGTGCCAGCAGTTACTCCCCCAAACCCTCAGATGGCTACACCTTC.

V gene TRBV19 combines with J gene TRBJ2-7; 7 nucleotides match TRBD1. After removal of 1 base from V and 4 bases from J, the junction contained 1 base not matched to a gene. Germline values: CDR1 LNHDA, CDR2 SQIVND (reference sequence). This CDR3 is built from 13 residues. CDR3 nucleotides: TGTGCCAGTAGTATAGCAGGGGGATACGAGCAGTACTTC. Amino acids: CASSIAGGYEQYF.

The chain couples TRBV4-2 to TRBJ2-3; 13 nucleotides line up with TRBD2. After removal of 2 bases from V and 2 bases from J, the junction contained 10 bases not matched to a gene. The CDR3 length is 19 residues. Germline CDR1 and CDR2: LGHNA and YNFKEQ. CDR3 protein: CASSQLPRTSGSFTDTQYF. The CDR3 coding sequence is TGTGCCAGCAGCCAACTGCCCCGGACTAGCGGGAGTTTCACAGATACGCAGTATTTT.

This rearrangement joins TRBV6-6 to TRBJ1-1; no firm D call. V was shortened by 2 bases and J by 4 bases, with 11 bases between the two germline ends. CDR1 is MNHNY, CDR2 SVGAGI, per germline (reference sequence). CDR3 length: 14 amino acids. CDR3: CASSYGPAGTEAFF. CDR3 DNA: TGTGCCAGCAGTTACGGGCCCGCGGGCACTGAAGCTTTCTTT.

V gene TRBV6-2 or TRBV6-3 combines with J gene TRBJ2-5, with no clear D. CDR1 is MNHEY, CDR2 SVGEGT, per germline. CDR3 length: 14 amino acids. V shed 0 bases and J shed 5 bases, with 10 bases lying between them. The CDR3 loop is CASSYSRTGETQYF. CDR3 nucleotides: TGTGCCAGCAGTTACTCGAGAACCGGGGAGACCCAGTACTTC.

The sample holds one count of this clone. V usage is TRBV10-3 and J usage is TRBJ2-1, with 7 nucleotides matching TRBD2. Germline trimming cut 3 bases from V and 8 bases from J; bases unmatched to any gene: 10. The CDR3 is made up of 15 amino acids. Germline V gene lookup returns CDR1 ENHRY and CDR2 SYGVKD. The CDR3 is CAISDPSGPGDEQFF. DNA for the CDR3: TGTGCCATCAGTGACCCTAGCGGACCGGGGGATGAGCAGTTCTTC.